One sample yielded the 27 T cell receptor beta chains listed below, sequenced in a study of T cells after yellow fever vaccination (dated by TCRdb to about 2019). The method behind the library was 5' RACE. The sequencer was an Illumina NovaSeq 6000. Through fastp at Q25 and MiXCR, TCRdb rebuilt clones from the public reads, retaining in-frame beta chains. Under each unique CDR3 protein, matching rows form one entry showing the most common genes and DNA. This sample is represented by fewer than 400,000 distinct CDR3 sequences; about 10% of them were singletons. About 3% of the sample is held by the ten biggest clonotypes. This specimen's treatment or condition label, per the study, means: live attenuated yellow fever vaccine strain. The source was CD4+ T cells sorted from PBMCs, collected 45 days after the yellow fever booster vaccination. The source of these receptors is a man between 18 and 35 years old who received the YFV17D yellow fever vaccine.

The chain has TRBV7-3 and TRBJ2-1; the D call may be TRBD1 or TRBD2 (6 bases each). The V gene lost 3 bases and the J gene lost 7 bases, with 16 bases spanning the gap. This CDR3 spans 15 amino acids. Looked up from germline, CDR1 is SGHTA and CDR2 is FQGTGA. DNA for the CDR3: TGTGCCAGCAGCTTTCACGGGGGCGCGCGAAATGAGCAGTTCTTC. Its protein is CASSFHGGARNEQFF.

Only a few counts were recorded for this clonotype. The J gene is TRBJ2-5, the V gene TRBV20-1; D call uncertain. There are 13 residues in the CDR3. Germline-derived CDR1 and CDR2 are DFQATT and SNEGSKA (reference sequence). Trimming cost V 0 bases and J 0 bases, with 5 bases left between them. The CDR3 nucleotides are TGCAGTGCTAGAGACTATTACCAAGAGACCCAGTACTTC. This translates into CSARDYYQETQYF.

The chain carries TRBV3-1 and TRBJ1-5; no reliable D call. Germline CDR1 and CDR2: LGHDT and YNNKEL (reference sequence). Deletions cut 2 bases from V and 0 bases from J, with 8 bases between. There are 15 residues in the CDR3. The CDR3 coding sequence is TGTGCCAGCAGCCAACTGGCGGATAGCAATCAGCCCCAGCATTTT. Translation: CASSQLADSNQPQHF.

The chain recombines TRBV20-1 with TRBJ2-5; 14 bases match TRBD2. The CDR3 extends over 13 amino acids. The germline V gene encodes CDR1 DFQATT and CDR2 SNEGSKA (reference sequence). V shed 5 bases and J 7 bases; nucleotides not matched to a gene: 3. Written as DNA, the CDR3 is TGCAGTGCTGGGGGGACTAGCGGGGGGACCCAGTACTTC. It translates to CSAGGTSGGTQYF.

There are a few counts of this clonotype. V is TRBV7-8 and J is TRBJ1-2; D not certain. V was shortened by 4 bases and J by 7 bases, with 13 bases between the two germline ends. This CDR3 region has 13 residues. Germline V lookup: CDR1 SGHVS, CDR2 FQNEAQ. Written as DNA, the CDR3 is TGTGCCAGCAGCTCCGGGCGACGGGGTGGCTACACCTTC. Residues: CASSSGRRGGYTF.

Ten or more counts support this clonotype. The rearrangement uses TRBV7-2 and TRBJ1-1; 9 nucleotides agree with TRBD1. From germline, CDR1 is SGHTA and CDR2 FQGNSA. The CDR3 contains 14 residues. V shed 4 bases and J 4 bases; nucleotides not matched to a gene: 4. The CDR3 region has the DNA TGTGCCAGCAGCTCAACAGGGGGCCTCACTGAAGCTTTCTTT. This encodes CASSSTGGLTEAFF.

This clonotype appeared a few times. The chain carries TRBV5-1 and TRBJ2-1; D gene unclear. V lost 3 bases, J lost 9 bases, and 10 bases lay in between. Germline lookup yields CDR1 SGHRS and CDR2 YFSETQ. The CDR3 sequence is 12 residues long. CDR3 nucleotides: TGCGCCAGCAGCTCCGATTGGGTTGAGCAGTTCTTC. Translated: CASSSDWVEQFF. Full variable domain (outside the CDR3, taken from reference TRBV5-1 and TRBJ2-1): KAGVTQTPRYLIKTRGQQVTLSCSPISGHRSVSWYQQTPGQGLQFLFEYFSETQRNKGNFPGRFSGRQFSNSRSEMNVSTLELGDSALYLCASSSDWVEQFFGPGTRLTVL.

This clonotype has just a few counts. The chain couples TRBV2 to TRBJ2-7, with a possible D match to TRBD1 (8 bases). This CDR3 comprises 14 residues. V gave up 8 bases and J gave up 3 bases, with 17 bases separating them. The germline CDR1 and CDR2 sequences are SNHLY and FYNNEI. Here the CDR3 DNA reads TGTGCCAGCCGGGGGGCAGGGGGCTTCTACGAGCAGTACGTC. It is translated as CASRGAGGFYEQYV.

This clonotype was seen many times. CDR3 DNA sequence: TGTGCCAGCAGTGAGAGGGTTGCGAGGTCCACCGGGGAGCTGTTTTTT. This codes for CASSERVARSTGELFF. V is TRBV2 and J is TRBJ2-2; the D gene is possibly TRBD2 (5 bases). V was clipped by 3 bases and J by 4 bases, with 15 bases between them. The CDR3 runs to 16 residues. Germline CDR1 and CDR2: SNHLY and FYNNEI. Combining the CDR3 with reference TRBV2 and TRBJ2-2 gives the whole variable domain EPEVTQTPSHQVTQMGQEVILRCVPISNHLYFYWYRQILGQKVEFLVSFYNNEISEKSEIFDDQFSVERPDGSNFTLKIRSTKLEDSAMYFCASSERVARSTGELFFGEGSRLTVL.

This clonotype was counted only a few times. The chain carries TRBV18 and TRBJ1-4; D gene uncertain. Trimming left V 3 bases short and J 2 bases short, with 16 bases between. CDR1 and CDR2 from the germline V gene are KGHSH and LQKENI. The CDR3 covers 17 residues. The CDR3 DNA sequence: TGTGCCAGCTCACCGATCCGGACCGGGAGGACTAATGAAAAACTGTTTTTT. It translates to CASSPIRTGRTNEKLFF.

The CDR3 loop reads CASRPTAANYGYTF. The CDR3 bases are TGTGCCAGCAGACCGACAGCAGCTAACTATGGCTACACCTTC. J is TRBJ1-2 and V is TRBV6-2 or TRBV6-3, with D maybe TRBD1 (5 bases). V dropped 6 bases and J dropped 0 bases, with 11 bases sitting between them. The CDR3 contains 14 residues. Germline-derived CDR1 and CDR2 are MNHEY and SVGEGT.

V is TRBV9 and J is TRBJ2-7; TRBD2 aligns across 9 bases. The V segment lost 4 bases and the J segment 5 bases; nucleotides outside the gene matches: 10. This CDR3 comprises 15 residues. Germline loops: CDR1 SGDLS, CDR2 YYNGEE. CDR3 coding DNA: TGTGCCAGCAGCTCGAGGGGACTAGCTAGCCACGAGCAGTACTTC. It yields the protein CASSSRGLASHEQYF. Filled out from reference TRBV9 and TRBJ2-7, the complete variable domain reads DSGVTQTPKHLITATGQRVTLRCSPRSGDLSVYWYQQSLDQGLQFLIQYYNGEERAKGNILERFSAQQFPDLHSELNLSSLELGDSALYFCASSSRGLASHEQYFGPGTRLTVT.

This clonotype was counted between two and nine times. V and J are TRBV7-2 and TRBJ2-3, with TRBD2 matching 10 bases. Germline-derived CDR1 and CDR2 are SGHTA and FQGNSA. Unmatched junction bases numbered 4, after V lost 4 bases and J lost 0 bases. The CDR3 extends over 16 amino acids. Here the CDR3 reads CASSSERGGSTDTQYF. The CDR3 DNA is TGTGCCAGCAGCTCAGAGCGGGGGGGGAGCACAGATACGCAGTATTTT.

This clonotype has just a few counts. The rearrangement links TRBV7-2 to TRBJ1-5; D remains ambiguous. This CDR3 is 13 amino acids long. Germline CDR1 and CDR2: SGHTA and FQGNSA. V was pared by 8 bases and J by 2 bases, with 10 bases between. The CDR3 loop reads CASGVRGNQPQHF. The CDR3 DNA reads as TGTGCCAGCGGGGTACGAGGCAATCAGCCCCAGCATTTT.

This clonotype was picked up many times. This chain joins TRBV25-1 and TRBJ1-2, with D uncertain. CDR1 and CDR2 from the germline V gene are MGHDK and SYGVNS. CDR3 size: 12 residues. Trimming cost V 6 bases and J 0 bases, with 5 bases left between them. The CDR3 region is CASRQTNYGYTF. CDR3 sequence (DNA): TGTGCCAGCAGGCAGACTAACTATGGCTACACCTTC.

This clonotype came up a few times. The V and J genes are TRBV2 and TRBJ1-4, with no clear D. CDR3 length: 14 amino acids. CDR1 is SNHLY and CDR2 is FYNNEI in the germline V gene. Trimming took off 8 bases at V and 6 bases at J, with 16 bases between the two ends. The CDR3 nucleotides are TGTGCCAGCTTTGGCCGCAGGCTGGATGAAAAACTGTTTTTT. It encodes CASFGRRLDEKLFF.

V is TRBV4-3 and J is TRBJ2-1, with 11 bases lining up with TRBD2. After removal of 0 bases from V and 0 bases from J, the junction contained 4 bases not matched to a gene. Looked up from germline, CDR1 is LGHNA and CDR2 is YSLEER. The CDR3 is 18 amino acids. CDR3 nucleotide sequence: TGCGCCAGCAGCCAAGATCCCCTAGCGGGGGGCTCCTACAATGAGCAGTTCTTC. Translating gives CASSQDPLAGGSYNEQFF.

This clonotype was counted at least ten times. The chain employs TRBV7-9 and TRBJ2-5; D is uncertain. Germline loops: CDR1 SEHNR, CDR2 FQNEAQ (reference sequence). The CDR3 runs to 13 residues. With 1 base removed from V and 4 bases from J, the gap between germline ends came to 7 bases. CDR3 coding DNA: TGTGCCAGCAGCTTAGAAGTTGGAGAGACCCAGTACTTC. Translating gives CASSLEVGETQYF.

A few counts support this clonotype. The chain joins TRBV6-5 to TRBJ1-6; no firm D call. Germline lookup yields CDR1 MNHEY and CDR2 SVGAGI. Trimming cost V 7 bases and J 7 bases, with 8 bases left between them. The CDR3 runs to 12 residues. The CDR3 reads CASKLGNSPLHF. The CDR3 DNA reads TGTGCCAGCAAGTTGGGGAATTCACCCCTCCACTTT.

This clonotype was found many times. The chain is built from TRBV5-6 and TRBJ1-3; D is unresolved. From germline, CDR1 is SGHDT and CDR2 YYEEEE. The CDR3 length is 11 residues. V shed 0 bases and J shed 9 bases, with 4 bases lying between them. This CDR3 reads CASSLASTIYF. The CDR3 DNA sequence: TGTGCCAGCAGCTTGGCTAGCACCATATATTTT. The full variable domain, in which reference TRBV5-6 and TRBJ1-3 provide the parts outside the CDR3, is DAGVTQSPTHLIKTRGQQVTLRCSPKSGHDTVSWYQQALGQGPQFIFQYYEEEERQRGNFPDRFSGHQFPNYSSELNVNALLLGDSALYLCASSLASTIYFGEGSWLTVV.

This clonotype appeared a few times. This chain connects TRBV19 to TRBJ1-5; unclear D gene. V was shortened by 5 bases and J by 5 bases, with 4 bases between the two germline ends. This CDR3 has 11 amino acids. Germline V gene sequence: CDR1 LNHDA, CDR2 SQIVND (reference sequence). The DNA for the CDR3 is TGTGCCAGTAGTGGATATCAGCCCCAGCATTTT. Its translation: CASSGYQPQHF.

The chain joins TRBV6-5 to TRBJ2-7, with 12 bases lining up with TRBD2. After removal of 6 bases from V and 0 bases from J, the junction contained 3 bases not matched to a gene. This CDR3 spans 15 amino acids. Germline assignment: CDR1 MNHEY and CDR2 SVGAGI. CDR3 residues: CASSLLAGGSYEQYV. The CDR3 nucleotides read TGTGCCAGCAGCTTACTAGCGGGGGGCTCCTACGAGCAGTACGTC.

The J gene is TRBJ2-4, the V gene TRBV20-1, with 8 bases identical to TRBD1. Trimming took 1 base from V and 8 from J; bases not matched to a gene: 7. Germline V gene lookup returns CDR1 DFQATT and CDR2 SNEGSKA (reference sequence). The CDR3 totals 14 residues. The CDR3 is CSARGGRGPDIQYF. CDR3 sequence (DNA): TGCAGTGCTAGAGGAGGCAGGGGGCCGGACATTCAGTACTTC.

In its sample, this clonotype was seen many times. The chain carries TRBV20-1 and TRBJ2-3, with 7 bases lining up with TRBD2. The germline gives CDR1 DFQATT, CDR2 SNEGSKA (reference sequence). The CDR3 contains 15 residues. J lost 7 bases, V lost 0 bases, and 10 bases had no gene match. CDR3 in amino acids: CSARDHLAVKNTQYF. DNA of the CDR3: TGCAGTGCTAGAGATCATCTAGCGGTGAAGAATACGCAGTATTTT.

This clonotype has just a few counts. CDR3 protein: CASSSETAGNTIYF. DNA for the CDR3: TGTGCCAGCTCATCAGAGACAGCTGGAAACACCATATATTTT. The chain is built from TRBV18 and TRBJ1-3; tentatively, D is TRBD1 (5 bases). CDR3 length: 14 residues. CDR1 and CDR2 from the germline V gene are KGHSH and LQKENI. The germline V and J ends were trimmed by 5 bases and 2 bases, with 10 bases remaining between them. The full variable domain, completed using reference TRBV18 and TRBJ1-3, is NAGVMQNPRHLVRRRGQEARLRCSPMKGHSHVYWYRQLPEEGLKFMVYLQKENIIDESGMPKERFSAEFPKEGPSILRIQQVVRGDSAAYFCASSSETAGNTIYFGEGSWLTVV.

This clonotype was counted ten times or more. The rearrangement links TRBV6-1 to TRBJ2-3; D gene unclear. CDR3 size: 14 residues. V was shortened by 5 bases and J by 2 bases, with 11 bases between the two germline ends. The germline gives CDR1 MNHNS, CDR2 SASEGT. The CDR3 DNA is TGTGCCAGCAGTCCTCCGGGCCCCACAGATACGCAGTATTTT. Protein: CASSPPGPTDTQYF.

This clonotype turned up a few times. The rearrangement links TRBV7-2 to TRBJ1-3; no clear D gene. Germline V gene data show CDR1 as SGHTA and CDR2 as FQGNSA. Trimming took 2 bases from V and 0 from J, leaving 5 bases between them. CDR3 length equals 14 residues. The CDR3 is CASSLNLSGNTIYF. DNA of the CDR3: TGTGCCAGCAGCTTAAACCTCTCTGGAAACACCATATATTTT.